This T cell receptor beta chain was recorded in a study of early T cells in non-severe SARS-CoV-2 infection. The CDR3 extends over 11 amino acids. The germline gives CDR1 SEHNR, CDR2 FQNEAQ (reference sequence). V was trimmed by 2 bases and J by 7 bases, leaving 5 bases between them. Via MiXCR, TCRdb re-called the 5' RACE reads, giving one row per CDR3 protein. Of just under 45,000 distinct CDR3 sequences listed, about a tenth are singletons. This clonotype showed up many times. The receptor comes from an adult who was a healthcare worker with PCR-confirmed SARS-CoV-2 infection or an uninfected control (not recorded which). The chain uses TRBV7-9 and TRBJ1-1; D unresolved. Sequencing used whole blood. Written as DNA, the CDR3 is TGTGCCAGCAGCTTATACAGTGAAGCTTTCTTT. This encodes CASSLYSEAFF.